This T cell receptor (beta chain) appears in the sequencing data of a study of blood T cell repertoires in COVID-19. TCRdb's copy holds only in-frame clones and misses some; the assay was immunoSEQ multiplex PCR. The sample shows about 74,000 clones, approximately 80% of them seen only once. This CDR3 has 16 residues. Germline trimming cut 4 bases from V and 8 bases from J; bases unmatched to any gene: 14. Germline CDR1 is MNHNS and CDR2 is SASEGT. Sequenced material: peripheral blood. The chain combines TRBV6-1 with TRBJ2-1; TRBD2 aligns across 7 bases. This TCR was recovered from a human donor in a cohort sampled during active COVID-19. DNA of the CDR3: TGTGCCAGCAGTGCCTGGGACTGGGGGGGGGAACATGAGCAGTTCTTC. Translation gives CASSAWDWGGEHEQFF.